This TCR beta chain was found in a study of cytomegalovirus exposure and HLA in healthy donors. The study's findings and limits: In a later analysis, the majority of CMV-associated beta chains seemingly showed HLA restriction. The authors listed around 150 TCR beta chains as cytomegalovirus-associated. Accurate predictions that matched the HLA-A and HLA-B alleles of most subjects were reportedly made from TCR beta sequences. In a later analysis, V- and J-gene trimming of beta chains associated with a DCLRE1C missense variant, replicated independently.

Details on this clone: Its antigen is unidentified.

A multiplex PCR was run with 60 Vbeta primers and 13 Jbeta primers. Libraries were prepared by immunoSEQ multiplex PCR; TCRdb keeps only in-frame clonotypes and omits some of them. Of 90,000 to 150,000 clones listed, roughly 65% were seen once; the top ten hold more than 8%. There are 14 residues in the CDR3. The V segment lost 4 bases and the J segment 3 bases; nucleotides outside the gene matches: 8. CDR1 and CDR2 (germline): SQVTM, ANQGSEA. This chain links TRBV29-1 with TRBJ2-7, with 8 bases matching TRBD1. The receptor comes from a man in his forties in good health and CMV-seropositive. The source material was PBMCs. CDR3 coding DNA: TGCAGCGTTGGGGACCAAGGACAGGGCTACGAGCAGTACTTC. Translating gives CSVGDQGQGYEQYF.